These T cell receptor beta chains were read from a single sample in a study of blood T cell repertoires in COVID-19. Repertoires were generated with immunoSEQ multiplex PCR, while TCRdb's copy carries only in-frame clones and drops some. Among 150,000 to 180,000 clones listed, around four fifths were seen once. What was sequenced was PBMCs or T cells enriched from blood (not recorded which). The receptors stem from a man between 45 and 60 years old who had recovered from COVID-19. Both conserved end residues are part of each CDR3. D genes are given only for firm matches. Where a row states a size, it is once, few, many or the class of an expanded clone; other rows omit it.

D gene: TRBD1; clone size: .; V gene: TRBV7-2; J gene: TRBJ1-2; CDR3 protein: CASFRGQVPFSGYTF; CDR3 DNA: TGTGCCAGTTTCAGGGGACAGGTGCCTTTCTCTGGCTACACCTTC
D gene: TRBD1; clone size: .; V gene: TRBV19; J gene: TRBJ2-3; CDR3 protein: CASSRSGQGAGDTQYF; CDR3 DNA: TGTGCCAGTAGTCGTTCGGGACAGGGGGCGGGAGATACGCAGTATTTT
D gene: TRBD2; clone size: .; V gene: TRBV11-3; J gene: TRBJ2-1; CDR3 protein: CASSLVSGAYNEQFF; CDR3 DNA: TGTGCCAGCAGCTTAGTTAGCGGGGCTTACAATGAGCAGTTCTTC
D gene: .; clone size: .; V gene: TRBV14; J gene: TRBJ2-2; CDR3 protein: CASSPLSPGLGELFF; CDR3 DNA: TGTGCCAGCAGCCCGCTTTCCCCAGGCCTCGGGGAGCTGTTTTTT
D gene: TRBD1; clone size: .; V gene: TRBV27; J gene: TRBJ1-1; CDR3 protein: CASSFDRGGAEAFF; CDR3 DNA: TGTGCCAGCAGTTTTGACAGGGGAGGCGCTGAAGCTTTCTTT
D gene: .; clone size: once; V gene: TRBV4-1; J gene: TRBJ2-1; CDR3 protein: CASSQGQGRNEQFF; CDR3 DNA: TGCGCCAGCAGCCAAGGTCAGGGGAGAAATGAGCAGTTCTTC
D gene: TRBD1; clone size: .; V gene: TRBV27; J gene: TRBJ1-2; CDR3 protein: CASGQGGGYTF; CDR3 DNA: TGTGCCAGCGGACAGGGCGGCGGCTACACCTTC
D gene: .; clone size: .; V gene: TRBV7-3; J gene: TRBJ2-2; CDR3 protein: CASSLRGSNTGELFF; CDR3 DNA: TGTGCCAGCAGCCTACGGGGGAGCAACACCGGGGAGCTGTTTTTT
D gene: .; clone size: .; V gene: TRBV11-3; J gene: TRBJ2-5; CDR3 protein: CASSWQVGSSRETQYF; CDR3 DNA: TGTGCCAGCAGCTGGCAGGTTGGGTCCTCCAGGGAGACCCAGTACTTC
D gene: TRBD1; clone size: .; V gene: TRBV27; J gene: TRBJ1-5; CDR3 protein: CASSLRWTGDNQPQHF; CDR3 DNA: TGTGCCAGCAGTTTAAGGTGGACAGGCGACAATCAGCCCCAGCATTTT
D gene: .; clone size: .; V gene: TRBV29-1; J gene: TRBJ1-2; CDR3 protein: CSVGQEANYGYTF; CDR3 DNA: TGCAGCGTTGGCCAGGAAGCTAACTATGGCTACACCTTC
D gene: TRBD1; clone size: .; V gene: TRBV6-2/TRBV6-3; J gene: TRBJ1-1; CDR3 protein: CASSSRTGGSFVTEAFF; CDR3 DNA: TGTGCCAGCAGTTCGCGTACAGGGGGCTCTTTCGTGACTGAAGCTTTCTTT
D gene: .; clone size: .; V gene: TRBV19; J gene: TRBJ1-1; CDR3 protein: CASSRGQLMNTEAFF; CDR3 DNA: TGTGCCAGTAGTAGGGGACAACTGATGAACACTGAAGCTTTCTTT
D gene: .; clone size: .; V gene: TRBV7-3; J gene: TRBJ1-1; CDR3 protein: CASSLDRNTEAFF; CDR3 DNA: TGTGCCAGCAGCTTAGACAGGAACACTGAAGCTTTCTTT
D gene: .; clone size: once; V gene: TRBV10-3; J gene: TRBJ1-3; CDR3 protein: CAISERGMLGNTIYF; CDR3 DNA: TGTGCCATCAGTGAGCGGGGGATGCTTGGAAACACCATATATTTT
D gene: .; clone size: few; V gene: TRBV3-1/TRBV3-2; J gene: TRBJ1-2; CDR3 protein: CASSQGAGFYGYTF; CDR3 DNA: TGTGCCAGCAGCCAAGGAGCCGGGTTCTATGGCTACACCTTC
D gene: .; clone size: few; V gene: TRBV7-2; J gene: TRBJ2-5; CDR3 protein: CASSLGGTDYQETQYF; CDR3 DNA: TGTGCCAGCAGCTTAGGAGGGACGGACTATCAAGAGACCCAGTACTTC
D gene: .; clone size: many; V gene: TRBV15; J gene: TRBJ2-7; CDR3 protein: CATSRGDNYEQYF; CDR3 DNA: TGTGCCACCAGCAGGGGGGACAACTACGAGCAGTACTTC
D gene: TRBD1; clone size: few; V gene: TRBV7-3; J gene: TRBJ1-1; CDR3 protein: CASSLQGARTEAFF; CDR3 DNA: TGTGCCAGCAGCTTACAGGGGGCCCGCACTGAAGCTTTCTTT
D gene: TRBD1; clone size: .; V gene: TRBV4-3; J gene: TRBJ1-3; CDR3 protein: CASSPRTGDGNTIYF; CDR3 DNA: TGCGCCAGCAGCCCTCGGACAGGGGATGGAAACACCATATATTTT